One and the same sample provided the 21 T cell receptor beta chains below, sequenced in a study of T cell repertoires in cytomegalovirus infection. Their antigens are not known. Via MiXCR, TCRdb re-called the reads, giving one row per CDR3 protein. The top ten hold roughly 15% of the sample, which has hundreds of thousands of distinct CDR3 sequences, around a third seen once. The specimen was cultured PBMCs, collected from culture after CMV antigen stimulation. The source of these receptors is a human donor in good health (CMV status not recorded). Some clones in this sample may be carry-over from other donors' samples.

This clonotype has at least ten counts. The chain couples TRBV6-2 or TRBV6-3 to TRBJ2-7; D is ambiguous. In germline, CDR1 is MNHEY, CDR2 SVGEGT. V dropped 2 bases and J dropped 3 bases, with 11 bases sitting between them. The CDR3 extends over 14 amino acids. CDR3 in DNA: TGTGCCAGCAGTTACCTGCCGGGCCACTACGAGCAGTACTTC. Protein sequence: CASSYLPGHYEQYF.

This chain joins TRBV12-5 and TRBJ1-2; TRBD1 might be the D (6 bases). CDR3 length: 15 amino acids. V was trimmed by 0 bases and J by 4 bases, leaving 12 bases between them. Per the germline V gene, CDR1 is LGHNT and CDR2 is FRNRAP. CDR3 sequence: CASGLVTGYTYGYTF. In nucleotides, the CDR3 is TGTGCTAGTGGTTTGGTAACAGGGTATACCTATGGCTACACCTTC.

The rearrangement links TRBV15 to TRBJ2-1; D call uncertain. V gave up 4 bases and J gave up 0 bases, with 13 bases separating them. CDR1 and CDR2 (germline): LNHNV, YYDKDF (reference sequence). The CDR3 consists of 16 residues. CDR3 loop: CATSTPRPRSYNEQFF. CDR3 nucleotide sequence: TGTGCCACCAGCACCCCCAGGCCCCGCTCCTACAATGAGCAGTTCTTC.

The chain recombines TRBV7-9 with TRBJ2-3, with 9 bases lining up with TRBD2. Unmatched junction bases numbered 9, after V lost 7 bases and J lost 4 bases. The CDR3 runs 15 residues. Germline V gene sequence: CDR1 SEHNR, CDR2 FQNEAQ (reference sequence). The CDR3 region has the DNA TGTGCCAGCACGGCCGAAGCGGGAGGCTCAGATACGCAGTATTTT. It translates to CASTAEAGGSDTQYF.

This clonotype appeared many times. This chain joins TRBV28 and TRBJ2-5; no definite D call. CDR1 is MDHEN, CDR2 SYDVKM, per germline. This CDR3 spans 11 amino acids. The V gene lost 6 bases and the J gene lost 5 bases, with 7 bases spanning the gap. CDR3 sequence: CASRAPETQYF. The CDR3 DNA reads TGTGCCAGCAGGGCGCCGGAGACCCAGTACTTC. The entire variable domain, with the rest obtained from reference TRBV28 and TRBJ2-5, is as follows: DVKVTQSSRYLVKRTGEKVFLECVQDMDHENMFWYRQDPGLGLRLIYFSYDVKMKEKGDIPEGYSVSREKKERFSLILESASTNQTSMYLCASRAPETQYFGPGTRLLVL.

This clonotype was found many times. This chain's CDR3 is CASSRRQGVSYEQYF. The CDR3 DNA reads as TGTGCCAGCAGCCGACGACAGGGAGTTTCTTACGAGCAGTACTTC. The chain has TRBV7-2 and TRBJ2-7; 7 nucleotides line up with TRBD1. The ends lost 5 bases at V and 4 bases at J; junction bases unmatched: 11. The CDR3 is 15 amino acids. The germline gives CDR1 SGHTA, CDR2 FQGNSA.

The table lists this clonotype with a count of one. The V gene is TRBV4-3, the J gene TRBJ2-3; 9 bases line up with TRBD2. The CDR3 is made up of 16 amino acids. The germline CDR1 and CDR2 sequences are LGHNA and YSLEER. Germline trimming cut 3 bases from V and 5 bases from J; bases unmatched to any gene: 9. This CDR3 reads CASSQSSGSIQDTQYF. The CDR3 DNA reads as TGCGCCAGCAGCCAGAGTAGCGGGAGTATTCAAGATACGCAGTATTTT.

In its sample, this clonotype was seen a few times. This chain connects TRBV6-2 or TRBV6-3 to TRBJ2-2; TRBD2 agrees at 9 bases. Trimming removed 5 bases from V and 6 bases from J; junction bases left unmatched: 7. The CDR3 runs to 15 residues. Germline V CDR1 and CDR2: MNHEY, SVGEGT. CDR3 coding DNA: TGTGCCAGCAGTCCACCGGGACTAGCCCCCGGGGAGCTGTTTTTT. This codes for CASSPPGLAPGELFF.

This clonotype was seen at least ten times. The V and J genes are TRBV5-1 and TRBJ2-2, with D tentatively TRBD1 (6 bases). The CDR3 runs to 15 residues. Looked up from germline, CDR1 is SGHRS and CDR2 is YFSETQ. Trimming took 3 bases from V and 0 from J, leaving 9 bases between them. The CDR3 protein is CASSSGHTNTGELFF. Here the CDR3 DNA reads TGCGCCAGCAGCTCGGGACACACGAACACCGGGGAGCTGTTTTTT. The full variable domain, in which reference TRBV5-1 and TRBJ2-2 provide the parts outside the CDR3, is KAGVTQTPRYLIKTRGQQVTLSCSPISGHRSVSWYQQTPGQGLQFLFEYFSETQRNKGNFPGRFSGRQFSNSRSEMNVSTLELGDSALYLCASSSGHTNTGELFFGEGSRLTVL.

This chain uses TRBV27 with TRBJ2-1, with 7 bases lining up with TRBD2. Trimming took 0 bases from V and 9 from J; bases not matched to a gene: 14. Germline loops: CDR1 MNHEY, CDR2 SMNVEV (reference sequence). The CDR3 extends over 17 amino acids. The CDR3 DNA follows: TGTGCCAGCAGTTTATCGGCACTAGCGTCGGCGAATGGTGAGCAGTTCTTC. This gives the protein CASSLSALASANGEQFF.

There are many counts of this clonotype. J is TRBJ2-5 and V is TRBV7-2; 8 bases fit TRBD2. Germline V gene lookup returns CDR1 SGHTA and CDR2 FQGNSA. V trimming: 5 bases; J trimming: 1 base; junction bases outside the gene matches: 3. This CDR3 is built from 14 residues. CDR3 amino acids: CASSQLAAQETQYF. The CDR3 nucleotides are TGTGCCAGCAGCCAACTAGCGGCCCAAGAGACCCAGTACTTC.

This clonotype has a handful of counts. The chain links TRBV10-3 to TRBJ2-7; 8 nucleotides agree with TRBD2. The trim removed 5 bases at V and 4 bases at J, leaving 10 bases unmatched. Germline CDR1 reads ENHRY; CDR2 reads SYGVKD. The CDR3 sequence is 15 residues long. The CDR3 loop is CAISFVAGGKYEQYF. For the CDR3, the DNA is TGTGCCATCAGTTTTGTGGCGGGAGGTAAATACGAGCAGTACTTC.

The chain has TRBV29-1 and TRBJ2-7, with D possibly being TRBD1 (6 bases). Trimming left V 8 bases short and J 5 bases short, with 19 bases between. This CDR3 spans 13 amino acids. The germline V gene encodes CDR1 SQVTM and CDR2 ANQGSEA. CDR3 sequence reads: CSSGDGARNEQYF. CDR3 in DNA: TGCAGCTCAGGGGACGGGGCGAGGAACGAGCAGTACTTC.

The CDR3, as DNA: TGTGCCTGGAACCGGGACATCCCCTACGAGCAGTACTTC. This translates into CAWNRDIPYEQYF. This chain connects TRBV30 to TRBJ2-7; D is perhaps TRBD1 (6 bases). V dropped 4 bases and J dropped 2 bases, with 12 bases sitting between them. In germline, CDR1 is GTSNPN, CDR2 SVGIG (reference sequence). The CDR3 extends over 13 amino acids.

CDR3 protein: CASSLISPIAGNNEQFF. The DNA of the CDR3 is TGTGCCAGCAGTTTAATCTCCCCGATAGCGGGCAACAATGAGCAGTTCTTC. This sequence joins TRBV27 and TRBJ2-1; 7 positions match TRBD2. The J segment lost 5 bases and the V segment lost 2 bases, leaving 12 bases of the junction unmatched. Germline assignment: CDR1 MNHEY and CDR2 SMNVEV (reference sequence). The CDR3 contains 17 residues.

This clonotype turned up a few times. This chain joins TRBV5-1 and TRBJ2-5, with 12 bases aligning to TRBD2. CDR3 length: 16 amino acids. Germline V gene data show CDR1 as SGHRS and CDR2 as YFSETQ. V lost 0 bases to trimming and J lost 4 bases; unmatched junction nucleotides: 4. The CDR3 region has the DNA TGCGCCAGCAGCTTGGCGACTAGCGGGAGATCAGAGACCCAGTACTTC. Amino acid sequence: CASSLATSGRSETQYF.

This clonotype was picked up a small number of times. The genes are TRBV19 and TRBJ2-7; 10 bases map to TRBD2. Germline trimming cut 8 bases from V and 4 bases from J; bases unmatched to any gene: 8. This CDR3 is built from 14 residues. Germline CDR1 LNHDA, CDR2 SQIVND (reference sequence). CDR3: CASPPTSGPYEQYV. Written as DNA, the CDR3 is TGTGCCAGTCCACCGACTAGCGGGCCATACGAGCAGTACGTC.

The chain couples TRBV7-8 to TRBJ1-2; TRBD1 is a possible D gene (5 bases). Germline CDR1 and CDR2: SGHVS and FQNEAQ. This CDR3 region has 13 residues. The ends were cut back, 4 bases at V and 4 bases at J, with 10 bases in the middle. The CDR3 here is CASSSREAYGYTF. The CDR3 DNA reads as TGTGCCAGCAGCTCCAGGGAAGCCTATGGCTACACCTTC. Filled out from reference TRBV7-8 and TRBJ1-2, the complete variable domain reads GAGVSQSPRYKVAKRGQDVALRCDPISGHVSLFWYQQALGQGPEFLTYFQNEAQLDKSGLPSDRFFAERPEGSVSTLKIQRTQQEDSAVYLCASSSREAYGYTFGSGTRLTVV.

The chain joins TRBV7-2 to TRBJ1-4; tentative D call: TRBD1 (6 bases). The CDR3 consists of 15 residues. From germline, CDR1 is SGHTA and CDR2 FQGNSA. The V end lost 5 bases, the J end lost 7 bases, and 17 bases lay between the germline ends. The CDR3 sequence: CASSPRGGAGEKLFF. Here the CDR3 DNA reads TGTGCCAGCAGCCCCCGGGGGGGGGCCGGTGAAAAACTGTTTTTT. The full variable domain, rest sourced from reference TRBV7-2 and TRBJ1-4, is GAGVSQSPSNKVTEKGKDVELRCDPISGHTALYWYRQSLGQGLEFLIYFQGNSAPDKSGLPSDRFSAERTGGSVSTLTIQRTQQEDSAVYLCASSPRGGAGEKLFFGSGTQLSVL.

Points on this clonotype: Germline and junction disagree at one end, which may indicate a read error. The J gene is TRBJ2-1, the V gene TRBV5-3; the D is unclear. TRBV5-3 has ORF status, its function being uncertain. The CDR3 runs 16 residues. CDR3 protein: CASSLEINTAVNEQFF. The CDR3 DNA sequence: TGTGCCAGCAGCTTGGAAATAAACACGGCGGTGAATGAGCAGTTCTTC.

This chain uses TRBV19 with TRBJ1-5; a possible D gene is TRBD1 (6 bases). Germline V gene data show CDR1 as LNHDA and CDR2 as SQIVND (reference sequence). Trimming cost V 7 bases and J 5 bases, with 18 bases left between them. This CDR3 has 15 residues. This CDR3 reads CASNTPGTIDQPQHF. CDR3 nucleotide sequence: TGTGCCAGTAACACTCCTGGGACAATTGATCAGCCCCAGCATTTT.